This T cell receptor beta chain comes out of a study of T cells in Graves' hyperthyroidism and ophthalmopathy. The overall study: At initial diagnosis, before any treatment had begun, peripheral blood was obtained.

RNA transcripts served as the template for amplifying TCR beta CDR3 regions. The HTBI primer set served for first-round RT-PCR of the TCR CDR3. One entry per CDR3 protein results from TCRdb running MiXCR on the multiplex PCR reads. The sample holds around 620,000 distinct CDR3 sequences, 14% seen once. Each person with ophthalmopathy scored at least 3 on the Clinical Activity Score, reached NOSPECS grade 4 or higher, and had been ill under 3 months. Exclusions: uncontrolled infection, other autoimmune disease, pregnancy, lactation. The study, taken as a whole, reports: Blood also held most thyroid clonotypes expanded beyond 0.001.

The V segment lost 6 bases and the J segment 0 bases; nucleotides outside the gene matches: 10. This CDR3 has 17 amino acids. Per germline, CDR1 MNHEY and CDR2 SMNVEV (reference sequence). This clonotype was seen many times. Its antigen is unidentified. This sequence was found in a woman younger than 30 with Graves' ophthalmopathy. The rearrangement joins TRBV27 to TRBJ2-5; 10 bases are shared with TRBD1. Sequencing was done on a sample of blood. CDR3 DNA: TGTGCCAGCAGCCTATCTCCGGGACAGGGGTACCAAGAGACCCAGTACTTC. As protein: CASSLSPGQGYQETQYF.